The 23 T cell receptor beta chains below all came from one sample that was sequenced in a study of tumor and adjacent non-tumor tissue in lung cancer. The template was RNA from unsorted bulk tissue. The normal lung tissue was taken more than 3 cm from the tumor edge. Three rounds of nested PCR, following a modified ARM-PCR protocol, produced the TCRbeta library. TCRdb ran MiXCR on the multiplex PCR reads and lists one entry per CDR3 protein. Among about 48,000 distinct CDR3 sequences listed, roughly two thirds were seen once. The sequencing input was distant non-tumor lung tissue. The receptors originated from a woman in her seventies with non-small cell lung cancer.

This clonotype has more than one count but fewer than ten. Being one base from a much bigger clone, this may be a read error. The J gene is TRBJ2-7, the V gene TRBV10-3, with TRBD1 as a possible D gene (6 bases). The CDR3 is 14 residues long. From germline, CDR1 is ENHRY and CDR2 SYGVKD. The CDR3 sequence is CVISESRDTYEQYF. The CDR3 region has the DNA TGTGTCATCAGTGAGTCCCGGGACACCTACGAGCAGTACTTC.

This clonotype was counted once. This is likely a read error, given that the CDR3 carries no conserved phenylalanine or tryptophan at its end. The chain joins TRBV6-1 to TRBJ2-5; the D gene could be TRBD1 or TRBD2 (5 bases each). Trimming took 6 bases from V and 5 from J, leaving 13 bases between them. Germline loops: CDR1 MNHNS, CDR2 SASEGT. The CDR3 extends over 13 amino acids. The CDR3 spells CASSHGDVETQYY. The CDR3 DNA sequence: TGTGCCAGCAGCCACGGGGACGTTGAGACCCAGTACTAC.

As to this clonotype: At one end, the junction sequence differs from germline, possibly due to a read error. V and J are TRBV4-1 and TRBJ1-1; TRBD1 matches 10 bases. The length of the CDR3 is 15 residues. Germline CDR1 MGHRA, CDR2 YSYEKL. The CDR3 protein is CASSQDRGRLTEASF. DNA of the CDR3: TGTGCCAGCAGCCAAGACAGGGGGCGGTTGACTGAGGCTTCCTTT.

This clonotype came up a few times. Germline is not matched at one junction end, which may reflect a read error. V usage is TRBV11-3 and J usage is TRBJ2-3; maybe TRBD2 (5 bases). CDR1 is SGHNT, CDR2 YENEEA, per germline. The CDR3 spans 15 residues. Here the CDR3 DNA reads TGTGTCAGCAGCTTAGGACTTACCCACACAGATACGCAGTATTTT. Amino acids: CVSSLGLTHTDTQYF.

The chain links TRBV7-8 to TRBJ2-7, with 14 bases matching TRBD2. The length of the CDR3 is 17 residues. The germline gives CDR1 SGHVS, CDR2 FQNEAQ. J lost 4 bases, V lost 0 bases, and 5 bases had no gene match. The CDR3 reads CASSLAGGTSGGYEQYF. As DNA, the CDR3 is TGTGCCAGCAGCTTAGCGGGGGGGACTAGCGGGGGTTACGAGCAGTACTTC.

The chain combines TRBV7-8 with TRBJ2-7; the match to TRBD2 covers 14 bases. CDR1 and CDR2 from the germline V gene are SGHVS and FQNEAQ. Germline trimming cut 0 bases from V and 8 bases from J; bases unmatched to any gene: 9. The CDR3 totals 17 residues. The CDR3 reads CASSLAGGTSGGYKQYF. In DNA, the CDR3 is TGTGCCAGCAGCTTAGCGGGGGGGACTAGCGGGGGTTACAAGCAGTACTTC. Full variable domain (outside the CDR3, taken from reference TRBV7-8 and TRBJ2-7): GAGVSQSPRYKVAKRGQDVALRCDPISGHVSLFWYQQALGQGPEFLTYFQNEAQLDKSGLPSDRFFAERPEGSVSTLKIQRTQQEDSAVYLCASSLAGGTSGGYKQYFGPGTRLTVT.

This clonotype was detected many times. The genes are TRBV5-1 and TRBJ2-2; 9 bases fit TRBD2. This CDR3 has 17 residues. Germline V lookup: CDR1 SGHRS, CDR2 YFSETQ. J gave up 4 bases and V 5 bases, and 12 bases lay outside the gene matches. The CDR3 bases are TGCGCCAGCAGACTCCCGGGACTAGCCGCCACCACCGGGGAGCTGTTTTTT. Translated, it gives CASRLPGLAATTGELFF.

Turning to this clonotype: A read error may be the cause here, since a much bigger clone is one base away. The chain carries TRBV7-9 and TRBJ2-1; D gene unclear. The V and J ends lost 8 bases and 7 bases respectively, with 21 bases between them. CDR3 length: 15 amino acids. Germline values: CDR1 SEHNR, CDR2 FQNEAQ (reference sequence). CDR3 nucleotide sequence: TGTGCCAGCGCTCCGGCGGCGGTCGGCAAGAATGAGCAGTTCTTC. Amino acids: CASAPAAVGKNEQFF. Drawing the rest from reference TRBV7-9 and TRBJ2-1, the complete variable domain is DTGVSQNPRHKITKRGQNVTFRCDPISEHNRLYWYRQTLGQGPEFLTYFQNEAQLEKSRLLSDRFSAERPKGSFSTLEIQRTEQGDSAMYLCASAPAAVGKNEQFFGPGTRLTVL.

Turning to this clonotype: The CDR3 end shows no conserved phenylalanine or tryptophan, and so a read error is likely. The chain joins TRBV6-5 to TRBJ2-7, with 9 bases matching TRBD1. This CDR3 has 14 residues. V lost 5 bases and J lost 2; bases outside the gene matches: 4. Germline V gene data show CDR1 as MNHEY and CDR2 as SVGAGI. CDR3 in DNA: TGTGCCAGCAGTCCCGGGACAGGGCCCTACGAGCAGTACCTC. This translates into CASSPGTGPYEQYL.

Here the CDR3 reads CASSLGQAGGGEQFF. CDR3 sequence (DNA): TGTGCCAGCAGCTTGGGGCAGGCGGGCGGCGGGGAGCAGTTCTTC. This sequence joins TRBV5-4 and TRBJ2-1; weak D call: TRBD2 (5 bases). From germline, CDR1 is SGHNT and CDR2 YYREEE (reference sequence). Trimming removed 0 bases at V and 10 bases at J, with 17 bases between. The CDR3 is made up of 15 amino acids.

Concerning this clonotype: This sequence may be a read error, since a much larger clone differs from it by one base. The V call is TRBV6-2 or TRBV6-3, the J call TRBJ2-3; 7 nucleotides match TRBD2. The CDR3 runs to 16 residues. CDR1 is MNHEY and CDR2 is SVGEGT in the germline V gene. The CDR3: CASTRPGLAETDTRYF. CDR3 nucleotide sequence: TGTGCCAGCACCCGACCGGGTCTAGCGGAAACAGATACGCGGTATTTT.

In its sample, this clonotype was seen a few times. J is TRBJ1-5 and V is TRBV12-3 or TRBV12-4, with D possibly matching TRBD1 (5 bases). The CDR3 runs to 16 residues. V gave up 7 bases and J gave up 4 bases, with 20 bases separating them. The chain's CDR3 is CASILSGSGGNQPQHF. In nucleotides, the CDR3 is TGTGCCAGCATTCTGTCGGGGAGCGGGGGTAATCAGCCCCAGCATTTT.

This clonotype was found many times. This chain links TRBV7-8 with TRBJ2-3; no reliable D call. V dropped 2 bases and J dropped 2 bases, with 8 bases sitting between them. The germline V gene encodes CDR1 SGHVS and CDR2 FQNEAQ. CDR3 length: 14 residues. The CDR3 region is CASSLWGSTDTQYF. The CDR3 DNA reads TGTGCCAGCAGCTTATGGGGATCCACAGATACGCAGTATTTT.

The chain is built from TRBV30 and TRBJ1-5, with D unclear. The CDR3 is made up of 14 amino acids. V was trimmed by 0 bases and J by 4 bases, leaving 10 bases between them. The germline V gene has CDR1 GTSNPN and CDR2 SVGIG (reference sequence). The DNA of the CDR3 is TGTGCCTGGAGTGTATGGGGATCAAATCAGCCCCAGCATTTT. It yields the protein CAWSVWGSNQPQHF.

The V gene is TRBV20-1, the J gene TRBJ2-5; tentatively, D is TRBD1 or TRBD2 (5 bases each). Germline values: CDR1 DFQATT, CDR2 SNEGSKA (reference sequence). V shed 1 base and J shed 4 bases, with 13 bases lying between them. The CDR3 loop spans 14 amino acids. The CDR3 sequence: CSARVDWGGETQYF. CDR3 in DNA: TGCAGTGCTAGAGTGGACTGGGGCGGAGAGACCCAGTACTTC.

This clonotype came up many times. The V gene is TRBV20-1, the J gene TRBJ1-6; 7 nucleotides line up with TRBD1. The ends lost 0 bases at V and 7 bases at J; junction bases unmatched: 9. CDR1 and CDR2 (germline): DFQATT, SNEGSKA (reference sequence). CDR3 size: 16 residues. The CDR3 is CSAREETRGWNSPLHF. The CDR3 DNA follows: TGCAGTGCTAGAGAGGAAACCAGGGGGTGGAATTCACCCCTCCACTTT.

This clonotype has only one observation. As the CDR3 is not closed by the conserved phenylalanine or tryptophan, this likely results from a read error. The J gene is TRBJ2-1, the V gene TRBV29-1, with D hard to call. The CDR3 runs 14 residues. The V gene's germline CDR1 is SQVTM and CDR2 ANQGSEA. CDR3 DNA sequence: TGCAGCGTCGAGTCCGGTTTTACCTACAATGATCAGTTCCTC. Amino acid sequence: CSVESGFTYNDQFL.

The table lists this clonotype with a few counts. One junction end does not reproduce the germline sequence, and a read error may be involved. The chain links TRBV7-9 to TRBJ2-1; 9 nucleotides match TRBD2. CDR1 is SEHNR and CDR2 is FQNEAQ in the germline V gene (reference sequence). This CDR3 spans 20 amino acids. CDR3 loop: CTSSLRSVASGNPSYNEQFF. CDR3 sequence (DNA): TGTACCAGCAGCTTAAGGTCGGTCGCTAGCGGGAACCCCTCCTACAATGAGCAGTTCTTC.

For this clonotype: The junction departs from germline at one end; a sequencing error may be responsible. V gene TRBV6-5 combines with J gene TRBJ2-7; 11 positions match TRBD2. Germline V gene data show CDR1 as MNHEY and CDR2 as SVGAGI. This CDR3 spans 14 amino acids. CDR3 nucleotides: TGTACCAGTGCAGAAGGACTAGCGGGTTACGAGCAGTACTTC. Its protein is CTSAEGLAGYEQYF.

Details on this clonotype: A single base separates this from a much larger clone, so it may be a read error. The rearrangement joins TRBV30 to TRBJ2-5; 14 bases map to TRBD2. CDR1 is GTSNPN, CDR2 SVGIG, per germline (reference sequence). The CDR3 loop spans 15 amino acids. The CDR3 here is CVWRKGLAGEKTQYF. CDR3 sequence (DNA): TGTGTCTGGAGAAAGGGACTAGCGGGAGAGAAGACCCAGTACTTC.

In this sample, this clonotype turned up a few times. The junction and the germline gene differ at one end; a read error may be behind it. In nucleotides, the CDR3 is TGTGCCAGCAGCTTACAGGGACAGAACACTGAAGCTCTCTTT. Its translation: CASSLQGQNTEALF. The V gene is TRBV11-1, the J gene TRBJ1-1; 7 bases are a match to TRBD1. Germline loops: CDR1 SGHAT, CDR2 FQDESV (reference sequence). This CDR3 comprises 14 residues.

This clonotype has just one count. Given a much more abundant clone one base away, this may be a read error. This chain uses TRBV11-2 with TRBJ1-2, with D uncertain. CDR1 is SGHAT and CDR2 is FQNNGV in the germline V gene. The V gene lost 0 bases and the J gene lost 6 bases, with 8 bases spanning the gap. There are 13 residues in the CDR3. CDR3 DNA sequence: TGTGCCAGCAGCTTAGATTTTTGGGATGGCTACACCTTC. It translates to CASSLDFWDGYTF. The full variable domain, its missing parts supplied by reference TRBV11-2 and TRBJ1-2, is EAGVAQSPRYKIIEKRQSVAFWCNPISGHATLYWYQQILGQGPKLLIQFQNNGVVDDSQLPKDRFSAERLKGVDSTLKIQPAKLEDSAVYLCASSLDFWDGYTFGSGTRLTVV.

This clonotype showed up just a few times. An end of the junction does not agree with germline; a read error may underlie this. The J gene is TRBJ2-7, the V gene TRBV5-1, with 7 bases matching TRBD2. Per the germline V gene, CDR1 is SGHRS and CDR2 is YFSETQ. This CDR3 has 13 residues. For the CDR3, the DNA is TGCGCCAGCAGCTCGGGGGGATTAGGCGAGCAGTATTTC. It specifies CASSSGGLGEQYF.